What follows are 4 T cell receptor beta chains derived from one specimen sequenced in a study of memory CD4+ T cells and cytomegalovirus serostatus. Clones were sequenced by immunoSEQ multiplex PCR, and TCRdb holds only the in-frame ones, with some missing. Of tens of thousands of clones listed, about 81% were seen once; the top ten hold about 1%. Single viable CD3+CD4+CD8-CD45RO+ cells were sorted as the memory CD4+ T cells. The sequencing input was memory CD4+ T cells from blood. Every receptor here comes from an adult in good health and CMV-seronegative.

The chain joins TRBV4-1 to TRBJ2-1, with 7 nucleotides matching TRBD1. This CDR3 has 18 amino acids. Per germline, CDR1 MGHRA and CDR2 YSYEKL. J lost 7 bases, V lost 2 bases, and 17 bases had no gene match. The DNA for the CDR3 is TGCGCCAGCAGCCAACCCCGGGTCGTGGCAGGGGGAAGGAATGAGCAGTTCTTC. Protein: CASSQPRVVAGGRNEQFF.

The gene calls are TRBV29-1 and TRBJ1-3, with D perhaps TRBD1 (5 bases). CDR3 length equals 14 residues. Germline CDR1 and CDR2: SQVTM and ANQGSEA. V was pared by 6 bases and J by 2 bases, with 14 bases between. In nucleotides, the CDR3 is TGCAGCGTAAACGAGGGGTTAACTGGAAACACCATATATTTT. This encodes CSVNEGLTGNTIYF.

V gene TRBV5-1 combines with J gene TRBJ1-2, with TRBD1 matching over 7 bases. The germline V gene has CDR1 SGHRS and CDR2 YFSETQ. The CDR3 has 13 residues. With V trimmed by 4 bases and J by 7 bases, 7 bases remained unmatched. The CDR3 sequence: CASSLTGPAGYTF. The CDR3 bases are TGCGCCAGCAGCCTGACAGGGCCGGCTGGCTACACCTTC.

J is TRBJ2-7 and V is TRBV2; 14 bases line up with TRBD2. The CDR3 is 18 amino acids. Germline lookup yields CDR1 SNHLY and CDR2 FYNNEI. The ends lost 6 bases at V and 0 bases at J; junction bases unmatched: 10. CDR3 protein: CASSVGTSGSAFSYEQYF. The CDR3 DNA follows: TGTGCCAGCAGCGTCGGGACTAGCGGGAGCGCCTTCTCCTACGAGCAGTACTTC.